This is a list of T cell receptor beta chains from one sample in a study of a mutant IDH1 vaccine in newly diagnosed glioma. These TCRs are of unknown antigen specificity. Method: immunoSEQ multiplex PCR; TCRdb's copy keeps in-frame clones and lacks some. The profile shows roughly 40,000 clones, about 91% of them singletons. Here the sequenced sample was PBMCs, taken from a glioma patient whose treatment included an IDH1 peptide vaccine. These receptors originate from a man between 45 and 60 years old with glioma. Both conserved end residues are part of each CDR3. Each record gives: clone size, V gene, D gene, J gene, CDR3 protein, CDR3 DNA. The D gene is left open where the match is weak. Not all rows give a size; the values are once, few, many and, for expanded clones, a class.

>.|TRBV19|.|TRBJ1-1
CASSIGRVAEAFF
TGTGCCAGTAGTATTGGACGGGTAGCTGAAGCTTTCTTT
>.|TRBV7-8|TRBD2|TRBJ2-2
CASSADGGGAVGELFF
TGTGCCAGCAGTGCAGACGGCGGGGGGGCGGTCGGGGAGCTGTTTTTT
>.|TRBV27|TRBD1|TRBJ1-1
CASSLIQTGGRTEAFF
TGTGCCAGCAGTTTAATACAGACAGGGGGCCGCACTGAAGCTTTCTTT
>once|TRBV29-1|TRBD1|TRBJ1-1
CSVARGPNTEAFF
TGCAGCGTCGCCAGGGGGCCGAACACTGAAGCTTTCTTT
>once|TRBV7-8|.|TRBJ2-1
CASSLGLYNEQFF
TGTGCCAGCAGCTTAGGCCTGTACAATGAGCAGTTCTTC
>.|TRBV27|TRBD2|TRBJ2-7
CASSKRLANYEQYF
TGTGCCAGCAGTAAGAGACTAGCCAACTACGAGCAGTACTTC
>.|TRBV27|.|TRBJ1-2
CASSPRGIYGYTF
TGTGCCAGCAGTCCCCGGGGTATATATGGCTACACCTTC
>once|TRBV4-3|.|TRBJ1-4
CASSQEMVKGLNEKLFF
TGCGCCAGCAGCCAAGAGATGGTTAAGGGCCTGAATGAAAAACTGTTTTTT
>.|TRBV30|.|TRBJ1-2
CAWSVSGYGYTF
TGTGCCTGGAGTGTATCTGGATATGGCTACACCTTC
>.|TRBV5-1|.|TRBJ1-1
CASSTPDRNTEAFF
TGCGCCAGCAGCACCCCGGACAGGAACACTGAAGCTTTCTTT
>.|TRBV28|.|TRBJ1-3
CASSFMYSGNTIYF
TGTGCCAGCAGTTTTATGTACTCTGGAAACACCATATATTTT
>once|TRBV10-1|TRBD1|TRBJ2-7
CASSPLTGASSEQYF
TGCGCCAGCAGTCCCCTGACAGGGGCTTCATCCGAGCAGTACTTC
>.|TRBV5-1|TRBD2|TRBJ2-3
CASSLVSGSAADTQYF
TGCGCCAGCAGCTTGGTGAGCGGGAGCGCCGCAGATACGCAGTATTTT
>.|TRBV27|TRBD2|TRBJ2-7
CASSGRPGRIGEQYF
TGTGCCAGTAGCGGGAGGCCCGGGCGTATAGGCGAGCAGTACTTC
>.|TRBV19|.|TRBJ1-4
CAIGTSAATNEKLFF
TGTGCCATCGGGACCTCGGCCGCAACTAATGAAAAACTGTTTTTT
>once|TRBV7-8|.|TRBJ1-1
CASSLALRLVAFF
TGTGCCAGCAGCTTAGCGCTCCGTTTGGTAGCTTTCTTT
>.|TRBV28|.|TRBJ2-7
CASSLGWYEQYF
TGTGCCAGCAGTTTAGGTTGGTACGAGCAGTACTTC
>.|TRBV6-6|.|TRBJ2-5
CASRSHQGKETQYF
TGTGCCAGCAGATCCCACCAGGGAAAAGAGACCCAGTACTTC
>.|TRBV25-1|TRBD2|TRBJ2-1
CASSRPGTKGNEQFF
TGTGCCAGCAGTCGACCGGGGACTAAGGGCAATGAGCAGTTCTTC
>.|TRBV19|.|TRBJ2-1
CASSIQGGRLYNEQFF
TGTGCCAGTAGTATACAGGGGGGCCGACTTTACAATGAGCAGTTCTTC
>.|TRBV20-1|.|TRBJ2-3
CSASHPRAQYF
TGCAGTGCTAGTCACCCACGGGCGCAGTATTTT
>.|TRBV2|.|TRBJ2-2
CASSSGQRVTGELFF
TGTGCCAGCAGTTCCGGACAGCGGGTCACCGGGGAGCTGTTTTTT
>once|TRBV27|.|TRBJ1-5
CASSLSAGEVNQPQHF
TGTGCCAGCAGTTTATCGGCTGGGGAAGTCAATCAGCCCCAGCATTTT
>.|TRBV25-1|TRBD1|TRBJ2-4
CASSMGQTLAKNIQYF
TGTGCCAGCTCGATGGGACAGACTCTAGCCAAAAACATTCAGTACTTC
>.|TRBV18|TRBD2|TRBJ2-3
CASSPTASGWTDTQYF
TGTGCCAGCTCACCAACGGCTAGCGGGTGGACAGATACGCAGTATTTT
>.|TRBV10-3|TRBD1|TRBJ1-1
CATLDRGYTEAFF
TGTGCCACCCTAGACAGGGGGTACACTGAAGCTTTCTTT
>.|TRBV5-1|.|TRBJ2-5
CASSLQWGETQYF
TGCGCCAGCAGCTTACAGTGGGGAGAGACCCAGTACTTC
>once|TRBV7-8|.|TRBJ1-6
CASSTSGFREPLHF
TGTGCCAGCAGTACATCAGGGTTCCGGGAACCCCTCCACTTT
>.|TRBV11-2|TRBD1|TRBJ1-3
CASSPRTGGSGNTIYF
TGTGCCAGCAGCCCCCGGACAGGGGGCTCTGGAAACACCATATATTTT
>.|TRBV19|.|TRBJ1-2
CASSVSGTGVRYTF
TGTGCCAGTAGTGTATCTGGGACTGGCGTGCGCTACACCTTC
>once|TRBV19|TRBD2|TRBJ2-7
CASSMGLAGSYEQYF
TGTGCCAGTAGTATGGGACTAGCGGGATCCTACGAGCAGTACTTC
>.|TRBV7-9|.|TRBJ2-2
CASSLGVTAENTGELFF
TGTGCCAGCAGCTTAGGGGTAACGGCGGAAAACACCGGGGAGCTGTTTTTT
>.|TRBV5-5|.|TRBJ2-7
CASSLSGEQYF
TGTGCCAGCAGCTTGTCTGGGGAGCAGTACTTC
>few|TRBV2|TRBD2|TRBJ2-7
CASRSLGLAGALRSYEQYF
TGTGCCAGCAGATCACTTGGACTAGCGGGAGCGTTGAGGTCCTACGAGCAGTACTTC
>.|TRBV7-2|.|TRBJ2-7
CASSFGPGESYEQYF
.
>.|TRBV6-5|.|TRBJ1-1
CATLSRGDTEAFF
TGTGCCACCCTCTCCCGAGGGGACACTGAAGCTTTCTTT
>.|TRBV29-1|.|TRBJ1-2
CSAGTTGYGYTF
TGCAGCGCAGGGACCACCGGCTATGGCTACACCTTC
>.|TRBV4-1|TRBD2|TRBJ2-7
CASSQASTSGQAYEQYF
TGCGCCAGCAGCCAAGCGTCCACTAGCGGACAAGCCTACGAGCAGTACTTC
>.|TRBV5-1|.|TRBJ1-4
CASSLGGALNEKLFF
TGCGCCAGCAGCTTGGGGGGAGCCCTAAATGAAAAACTGTTTTTT
>.|TRBV5-1|.|TRBJ2-7
CASRIAQVSEQYF
TGCGCCAGCAGAATAGCGCAGGTCTCCGAGCAGTACTTC
>.|TRBV5-5|.|TRBJ2-7
CASSRGSGALGYEQYF
TGTGCCAGCAGCCGGGGGTCCGGGGCTTTGGGCTACGAGCAGTACTTC
>.|TRBV5-1|.|TRBJ2-7
CASSATAYEQYF
TGCGCCAGCAGCGCGACAGCCTACGAGCAGTACTTC
>once|TRBV6-1|.|TRBJ2-5
CASSDQWGGETQYF
TGTGCCAGCAGTGATCAGTGGGGAGGCGAGACCCAGTACTTC
>.|TRBV5-4|TRBD2|TRBJ2-3
CASSTGTSGTVGGTQYF
TGTGCCAGCAGCACGGGGACTAGCGGGACCGTGGGGGGTACGCAGTATTTT
>.|TRBV7-3|.|TRBJ2-6
CASSLSGGSANVLTF
TGTGCCAGCAGCTTATCGGGCGGCTCGGCCAACGTCCTGACTTTC
>once|TRBV28|TRBD1|TRBJ1-1
CASSLGAGGNTEAFF
TGTGCCAGCAGTTTAGGGGCAGGGGGTAACACTGAAGCTTTCTTT
>.|TRBV18|TRBD1|TRBJ2-7
CASSPSGQGREQYF
TGTGCCAGCTCACCTTCGGGACAGGGAAGGGAGCAGTACTTC
>.|TRBV5-4|TRBD1|TRBJ2-7
CASSLGQGLSEQYF
TGTGCCAGCAGCTTGGGACAGGGTTTAAGTGAGCAGTACTTC
>.|TRBV10-3|.|TRBJ1-1
CAISQGTEAFF
TGTGCCATCAGTCAGGGCACTGAAGCTTTCTTT
>once|TRBV7-8|TRBD2|TRBJ2-7
CASSLGTGGNEQYF
TGTGCCAGCAGCTTAGGAACGGGAGGGAACGAGCAGTACTTC
>.|TRBV27|.|TRBJ1-5
CASSLSTPLGSSNQPQHF
TGTGCCAGCAGTTTATCCACACCACTTGGGAGTAGCAATCAGCCCCAGCATTTT
>.|TRBV9|.|TRBJ2-7
CASSARLGLDYEQYF
TGTGCCAGCAGCGCGCGGCTAGGACTTGACTACGAGCAGTACTTC
>.|TRBV6-5|.|TRBJ1-4
CASSYSTSYTNEKLFF
TGTGCCAGCAGTTACTCGACCAGTTATACTAATGAAAAACTGTTTTTT
>.|TRBV9|.|TRBJ1-4
CASSVGRTLKEATNEKLFF
TGTGCCAGCAGCGTAGGCAGGACCCTGAAGGAAGCAACTAATGAAAAACTGTTTTTT